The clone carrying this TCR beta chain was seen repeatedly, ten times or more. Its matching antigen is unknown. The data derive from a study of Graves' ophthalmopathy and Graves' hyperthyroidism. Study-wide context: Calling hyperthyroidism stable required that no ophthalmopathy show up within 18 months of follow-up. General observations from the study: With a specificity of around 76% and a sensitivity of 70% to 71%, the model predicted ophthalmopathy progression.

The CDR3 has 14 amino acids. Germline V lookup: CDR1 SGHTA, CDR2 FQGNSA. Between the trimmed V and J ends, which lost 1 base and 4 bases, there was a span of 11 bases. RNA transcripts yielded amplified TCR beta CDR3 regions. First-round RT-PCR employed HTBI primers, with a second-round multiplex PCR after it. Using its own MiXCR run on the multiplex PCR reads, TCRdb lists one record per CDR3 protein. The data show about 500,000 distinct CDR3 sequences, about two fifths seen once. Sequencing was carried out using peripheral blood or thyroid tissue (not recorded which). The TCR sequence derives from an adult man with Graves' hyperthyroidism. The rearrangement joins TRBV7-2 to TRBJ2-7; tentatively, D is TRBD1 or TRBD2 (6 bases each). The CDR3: CASSLGGAGYEQYF. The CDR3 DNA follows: TGTGCCAGCAGCTTAGGGGGGGCGGGGTACGAGCAGTACTTC.